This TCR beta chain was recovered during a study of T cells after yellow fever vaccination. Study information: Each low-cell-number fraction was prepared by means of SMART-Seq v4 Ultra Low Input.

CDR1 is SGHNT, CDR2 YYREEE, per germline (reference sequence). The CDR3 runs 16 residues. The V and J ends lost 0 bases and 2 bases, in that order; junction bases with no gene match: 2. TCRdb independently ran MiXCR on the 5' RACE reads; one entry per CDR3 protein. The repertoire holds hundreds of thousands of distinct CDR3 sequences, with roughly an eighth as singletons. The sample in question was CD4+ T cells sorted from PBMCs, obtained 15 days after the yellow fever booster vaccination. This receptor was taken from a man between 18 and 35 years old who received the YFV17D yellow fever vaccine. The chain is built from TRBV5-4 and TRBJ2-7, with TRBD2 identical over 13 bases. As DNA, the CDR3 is TGTGCCAGCAGCTTGGCGGGACTAGCGGGGACCTACGAGCAGTACTTC. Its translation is CASSLAGLAGTYEQYF.